This T cell receptor beta chain was captured in a study of blood T cell repertoires in COVID-19. The CDR3 has 15 amino acids. Germline V CDR1 and CDR2: LGHDT, YNNKEL (reference sequence). V dropped 0 bases and J dropped 5; count of bases not matched to a gene: 4. Assay used: immunoSEQ multiplex PCR; TCRdb lists only in-frame clones, some missing. The sample shows about 140,000 clones, about four fifths of them seen only once. The sample taken for sequencing was peripheral blood. J is TRBJ2-3 and V is TRBV3-1 (or the pseudogene TRBV3-2); TRBD2 matches at 8 bases. This TCR was recovered from a human donor in a cohort sampled during active COVID-19. The CDR3 nucleotides read TGTGCCAGCAGCCAAGATAGCGGGGTGGGAGATACGCAGTATTTT. Its translation: CASSQDSGVGDTQYF.